This TCR beta chain is from a study of shared clonotypes between healthy human individuals. The CDR3 extends over 13 amino acids. Looked up from germline, CDR1 is LGHNA and CDR2 is YSLEER. Trimming left V 0 bases short and J 5 bases short, with 7 bases between. This clone was found a few times. Other DNA sequences of this sample code for an identical CDR3. TCRdb keeps only in-frame clones here, not all; method: immunoSEQ multiplex PCR. The sample shows under 1,100,000 clones, 78% of them seen only once. The sample consisted of memory CD4+ T cells from PBMCs. Subset denoted: CD45RA-negative fraction. The chain is built from TRBV4-3 and TRBJ1-2, with D hard to call. The receptor was derived from a man between 18 and 35 years old in good health. Some clones in this sample may be carry-over from other donors' samples. The CDR3 DNA sequence: TGCGCCAGCAGCCAAGATCGGGGTTATGGCTACACCTTC. It yields the protein CASSQDRGYGYTF.